This T cell receptor beta chain was retrieved from a study of T cells in Graves' hyperthyroidism and ophthalmopathy. This clonotype has more than one count but fewer than ten. The germline V gene encodes CDR1 MDHEN and CDR2 SYDVKM. The CDR3 sequence is 15 residues long. With 4 bases removed from V and 4 bases from J, the gap between germline ends came to 11 bases. The CDR3 regions of TCR beta were amplified from RNA transcripts. An initial round of RT-PCR targeting the TCR CDR3 relied on the HTBI primer set. TCRdb passed the multiplex PCR reads through MiXCR, listing each CDR3 protein once. This table holds roughly 250,000 distinct CDR3 sequences, about 16% found once.

The chain employs TRBV28 and TRBJ1-6; D gene ambiguous. The sequence was obtained from a woman in her late teens or twenties with Graves' ophthalmopathy. Sequenced material: blood. In nucleotides, the CDR3 is TGTGCCAGCAGTTCCCCGACATTTTATAATTCACCCCTCCACTTT. It is translated as CASSSPTFYNSPLHF.